The text below deals with one T cell receptor (beta chain). Its antigen is not identified. The sample originates from a study of vaccination and CD4 T cells after COVID-19. Study context: Post-COVID specimens were obtained a median about 100 days after diagnosis (range 35 to 161). Post-vaccine sampling followed dose two by a median roughly 65 days (range 14 to 241). Researchers treated cells with overlapping spike peptides taken from SARS-CoV-2, HCoV-NL63, HCoV-OC43 and HCoV-229E. Study-wide points: Median counts of SARS-CoV-2-reactive clonotypes increased from 21 to 38; this difference was not significant.

The Oncomine TCR Beta short-read assay was what sequenced the DNA obtained from cultured CD4+ T cells. TCRdb processed the PCR reads anew with MiXCR; each CDR3 protein has one entry. The sample records about 20,000 distinct CDR3 sequences, 38% being singletons. The germline CDR1 and CDR2 sequences are DFQATT and SNEGSKA (reference sequence). Between the trimmed V and J ends, which lost 3 bases and 3 bases, there was a span of 15 bases. There are 14 residues in the CDR3. As for treatment: 10-day PBMC culture with coronavirus spike peptide pools or control peptides (ViraFEST assay). The clonotype was recovered from a human donor who received a COVID-19 vaccine. This specimen consisted of CD4+ T cells from blood, cultured in vitro, obtained before SARS-CoV-2 vaccination. This sequence joins TRBV20-1 and TRBJ2-7; possible D gene TRBD2, 6 bases. Here the CDR3 DNA reads TGCAGTGCTAGTTTTATGGGAGGCTTCTACGAGCAGTACTTC. This encodes CSASFMGGFYEQYF.